Presented here are 18 T cell receptor beta chains from one specimen sequenced in a study of blood T cell repertoires in COVID-19. Sequencing was performed with immunoSEQ multiplex PCR; in TCRdb, only in-frame clones are kept and a portion is missing. The sample comprises 140,000 or so clones, approximately 84% of which are singletons, and 2% to 3% rests with the top ten. What was sequenced was peripheral blood. The receptors stem from a human donor with acute or convalescent COVID-19. The donor label of this sample is uncertain.

DNA of the CDR3: TGTGCCACCAGTGCTCTCAGTTCCAATCAGCCCCAGCATTTT. Translating it yields CATSALSSNQPQHF. The chain carries TRBV24-1 and TRBJ1-5, with D unclear. Germline V gene data show CDR1 as KGHDR and CDR2 as SFDVKD. This CDR3 region has 14 residues. The ends were cut back, 5 bases at V and 3 bases at J, with 10 bases in the middle.

This clone was seen once. The V call is TRBV11-3, the J call TRBJ1-1; unclear D gene. In germline, CDR1 is SGHNT, CDR2 YENEEA. This CDR3 has 12 residues. Trimming shortened V by 5 bases and J by 4 bases, and 8 bases separated the two germline ends. CDR3 residues: CASSLRSTEAFF. The CDR3 DNA is TGTGCCAGCAGCCTCCGTTCCACTGAAGCTTTCTTT. Supplemented by reference TRBV11-3 and TRBJ1-1, the full variable domain reads EAGVVQSPRYKIIEKKQPVAFWCNPISGHNTLYWYLQNLGQGPELLIRYENEEAVDDSQLPKDRFSAERLKGVDSTLKIQPAELGDSAVYLCASSLRSTEAFFGQGTRLTVV.

This chain joins TRBV27 and TRBJ1-4; 12 nucleotides line up with TRBD1. The CDR3 spans 15 residues. The germline CDR1 and CDR2 sequences are MNHEY and SMNVEV (reference sequence). Germline trimming cut 6 bases from V and 10 bases from J; bases unmatched to any gene: 9. The CDR3 spells CASSSWDRGHGKLFF. CDR3 nucleotide sequence: TGTGCCAGCAGCTCCTGGGACAGGGGGCATGGAAAACTGTTTTTT.

The chain employs TRBV30 and TRBJ1-2; 8 bases agree with TRBD1. The CDR3 runs to 15 residues. Trimming cost V 3 bases and J 7 bases; bases outside gene matches: 13. CDR1 and CDR2 from the germline V gene are GTSNPN and SVGIG (reference sequence). The CDR3 protein is CAWRKTDRVVSGYTF. Here the CDR3 DNA reads TGTGCCTGGAGAAAGACGGACAGGGTTGTCTCTGGCTACACCTTC.

The V gene is TRBV6-5, the J gene TRBJ1-2; D not certain. The CDR3 extends over 14 amino acids. Germline lookup yields CDR1 MNHEY and CDR2 SVGAGI. Deletions cut 4 bases from V and 4 bases from J, with 13 bases between. CDR3 loop: CASSFSGGAYGYTF. The CDR3 bases are TGTGCCAGCAGTTTCTCAGGAGGCGCCTATGGCTACACCTTC.

V usage is TRBV7-9 and J usage is TRBJ1-1, with D possibly TRBD1 on 6 matching bases. CDR3 length: 16 residues. The ends were cut back, 3 bases at V and 4 bases at J, with 18 bases in the middle. From germline, CDR1 is SEHNR and CDR2 FQNEAQ (reference sequence). CDR3 region: CASSFKSGGLGTEAFF. The CDR3 DNA reads as TGTGCCAGCAGCTTCAAGTCGGGGGGCCTGGGCACTGAAGCTTTCTTT.

The chain is built from TRBV3-1 (or the pseudogene TRBV3-2) and TRBJ1-5, with TRBD1 identical over 7 bases. The CDR3 covers 17 residues. Unmatched junction bases numbered 5, after V lost 0 bases and J lost 0 bases. CDR1 and CDR2 (germline): LGHDT, YNNKEL (reference sequence). CDR3 region: CASSQDPRGYSNQPQHF. For the CDR3, the DNA is TGTGCCAGCAGCCAAGACCCCAGGGGGTATAGCAATCAGCCCCAGCATTTT.

The chain recombines TRBV6-5 with TRBJ1-2; D might be TRBD1 (6 bases). V was cut by 2 bases and J by 8 bases, with 21 bases left in between. Per germline, CDR1 MNHEY and CDR2 SVGAGI. CDR3 length equals 16 residues. The CDR3 nucleotides read TGTGCCAGCAGTTACGCCTCAGCACAGGGAGTGCAAGGCTACACCTTC. Its protein product is CASSYASAQGVQGYTF.

The chain recombines TRBV12-3 or TRBV12-4 with TRBJ2-2; TRBD1 is a possible D gene (6 bases). This CDR3 has 13 residues. Deletions cut 6 bases from V and 5 bases from J, with 10 bases between. CDR3 in amino acids: CASRPTGTGELFF. The DNA of the CDR3 is TGTGCCAGCAGACCTACAGGGACCGGGGAGCTGTTTTTT.

The chain joins TRBV3-1 (or the pseudogene TRBV3-2) to TRBJ1-6; D not resolved. From germline, CDR1 is LGHDT and CDR2 YNNKEL (reference sequence). The V end was cut by 1 base, the J end by 6 bases, with 10 bases between. This CDR3 region has 15 residues. The CDR3 DNA follows: TGTGCCAGCAGCCAAGTCCCGGAGAGTAATTCACCCCTCCACTTT. Translating gives CASSQVPESNSPLHF.

This chain's CDR3 is CASSSSAGRVEGYTF. The DNA for the CDR3 is TGTGCCAGCAGCTCGTCGGCGGGTAGAGTAGAGGGCTACACCTTC. The chain couples TRBV5-6 to TRBJ1-2, with D unclear. The germline V gene has CDR1 SGHDT and CDR2 YYEEEE. The CDR3 has 15 residues. Deletions cut 3 bases from V and 8 bases from J, with 20 bases between.

In this sample, this clone turned up once. The chain uses TRBV12-5 and TRBJ1-5; 8 bases agree with TRBD1. With 6 bases clipped from V and 7 bases from J, the junction kept 8 bases outside the gene matches. The CDR3 covers 14 residues. Germline lookup yields CDR1 LGHNT and CDR2 FRNRAP. DNA of the CDR3: TGTGCTAGTGGCACAGGACAGGGAGGGCAGCCCCAGCATTTT. It yields the protein CASGTGQGGQPQHF.

The J gene is TRBJ1-2, the V gene TRBV30; 10 positions match TRBD1. The CDR3 loop spans 14 amino acids. Trimming took 3 bases from V and 9 from J; bases not matched to a gene: 10. Germline loops: CDR1 GTSNPN, CDR2 SVGIG (reference sequence). CDR3 bases: TGTGCCTGGAGATTGACAGGGGGCGCCGGGCGCTACACCTTC. This encodes CAWRLTGGAGRYTF.

The chain uses TRBV9 and TRBJ1-5; tentative D call: TRBD1 (5 bases). Germline CDR1 reads SGDLS; CDR2 reads YYNGEE. V lost 0 bases and J lost 7, with 23 bases in between. The length of the CDR3 is 18 residues. The CDR3 region is CASSVGEVGEVLEQPQHF. The CDR3 nucleotides read TGTGCCAGCAGCGTAGGGGAGGTAGGGGAGGTTTTGGAGCAGCCCCAGCATTTT.

The J gene is TRBJ1-2, the V gene TRBV4-1, with 9 bases aligning to TRBD1. The CDR3 is 19 amino acids. V lost 1 base and J lost 1; bases outside the gene matches: 13. CDR1 MGHRA and CDR2 YSYEKL come from the germline V gene. CDR3 protein: CASSQVSADRGRRNYGYTF. The CDR3, as DNA: TGCGCCAGCAGCCAAGTCAGCGCGGACAGGGGCCGCCGTAACTATGGCTACACCTTC.

This rearrangement joins TRBV5-4 to TRBJ2-2; 8 bases line up with TRBD2. CDR1 SGHNT and CDR2 YYREEE come from the germline V gene (reference sequence). The V gene end was trimmed by 2 bases and the J gene end by 1 base; junction bases not matched to a gene: 4. The length of the CDR3 is 16 residues. The CDR3 bases are TGTGCCAGCAGCTTAGGAAGCGGGAGGAACACCGGGGAGCTGTTTTTT. Protein sequence: CASSLGSGRNTGELFF. The whole variable domain, filled in from reference TRBV5-4 and TRBJ2-2, reads ETGVTQSPTHLIKTRGQQVTLRCSSQSGHNTVSWYQQALGQGPQFIFQYYREEENGRGNFPPRFSGLQFPNYSSELNVNALELDDSALYLCASSLGSGRNTGELFFGEGSRLTVL.

The J gene is TRBJ2-7, the V gene TRBV24-1, with 8 bases identical to TRBD1. The V segment lost 6 bases and the J segment 7 bases; nucleotides outside the gene matches: 7. CDR1 is KGHDR, CDR2 SFDVKD, per germline. This CDR3 contains 13 residues. As DNA, the CDR3 is TGTGCCACCAGTCCCAGGGGGCTTGGGGAGCAGTACTTC. Translated: CATSPRGLGEQYF.

The chain has TRBV7-2 and TRBJ1-6; 8 bases are shared with TRBD1. This CDR3 has 16 amino acids. The junction had 8 bases not matched to a gene; V was cut back by 4 bases and J by 6 bases. Germline assignment: CDR1 SGHTA and CDR2 FQGNSA. The CDR3 bases are TGTGCCAGCAGCTCTGGACAGGGTAGGGCTAATTCACCCCTCCACTTT. Protein sequence: CASSSGQGRANSPLHF.